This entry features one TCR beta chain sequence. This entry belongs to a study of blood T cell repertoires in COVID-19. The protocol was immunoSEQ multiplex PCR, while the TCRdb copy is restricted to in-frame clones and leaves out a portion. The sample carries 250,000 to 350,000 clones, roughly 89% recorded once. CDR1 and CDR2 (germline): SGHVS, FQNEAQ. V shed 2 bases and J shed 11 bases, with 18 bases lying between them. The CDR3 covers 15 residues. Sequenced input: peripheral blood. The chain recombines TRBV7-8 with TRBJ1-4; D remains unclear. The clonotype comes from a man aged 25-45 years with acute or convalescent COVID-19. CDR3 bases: TGTGCCAGCAGCTTAACGGGAGACCCCCGCCTCAAACTGTTTTTT. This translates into CASSLTGDPRLKLFF.